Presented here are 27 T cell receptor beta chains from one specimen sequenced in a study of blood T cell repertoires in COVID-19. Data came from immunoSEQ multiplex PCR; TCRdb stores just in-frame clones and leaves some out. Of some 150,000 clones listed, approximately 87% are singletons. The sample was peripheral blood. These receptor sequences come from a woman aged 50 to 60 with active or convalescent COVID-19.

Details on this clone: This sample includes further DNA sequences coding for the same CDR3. Here the CDR3 DNA reads TGCGCCAGCAGCTTGCGTGGACAGAGCACAGATACGCAGTATTTT. It yields the protein CASSLRGQSTDTQYF. The gene calls are TRBV5-1 and TRBJ2-3; tentatively, D is TRBD1 (6 bases). V gave up 1 base and J gave up 0 bases, with 9 bases separating them. Germline V gene sequence: CDR1 SGHRS, CDR2 YFSETQ. This CDR3 is built from 15 residues.

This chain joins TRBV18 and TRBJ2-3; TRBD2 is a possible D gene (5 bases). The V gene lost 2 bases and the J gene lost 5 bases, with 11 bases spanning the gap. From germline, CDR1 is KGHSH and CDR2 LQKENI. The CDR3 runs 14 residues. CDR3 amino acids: CASSPAGREDTQYF. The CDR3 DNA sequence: TGTGCCAGCTCACCAGCGGGTAGGGAAGATACGCAGTATTTT.

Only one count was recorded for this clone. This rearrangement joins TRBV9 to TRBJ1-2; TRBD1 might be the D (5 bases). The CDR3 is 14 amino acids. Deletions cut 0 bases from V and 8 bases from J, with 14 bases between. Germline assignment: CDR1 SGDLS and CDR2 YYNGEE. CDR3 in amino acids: CASSVGPGGSGYTF. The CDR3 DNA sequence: TGTGCCAGCAGCGTAGGTCCCGGGGGGTCCGGCTACACCTTC.

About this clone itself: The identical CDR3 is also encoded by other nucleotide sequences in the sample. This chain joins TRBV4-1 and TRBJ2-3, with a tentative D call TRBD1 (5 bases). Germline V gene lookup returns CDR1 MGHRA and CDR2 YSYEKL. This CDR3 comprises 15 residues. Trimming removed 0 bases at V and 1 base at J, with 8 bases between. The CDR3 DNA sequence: TGCGCCAGCAGCCAAGAAGGGGCGCGCACAGATACGCAGTATTTT. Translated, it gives CASSQEGARTDTQYF.

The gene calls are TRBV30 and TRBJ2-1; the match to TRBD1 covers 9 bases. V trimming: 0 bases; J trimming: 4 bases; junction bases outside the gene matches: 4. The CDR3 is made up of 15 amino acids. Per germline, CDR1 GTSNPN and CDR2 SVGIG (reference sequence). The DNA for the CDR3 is TGTGCCTGGAGTGTAATTGGACAGGGGTACAATGAGCAGTTCTTC. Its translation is CAWSVIGQGYNEQFF.

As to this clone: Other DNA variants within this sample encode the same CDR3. CDR3 in amino acids: CASSVTSGVTDTQYF. The CDR3 region has the DNA TGTGCCAGCAGCGTCACTAGCGGGGTCACAGATACGCAGTATTTT. The V gene is TRBV9, the J gene TRBJ2-3, with TRBD2 identical over 10 bases. In germline, CDR1 is SGDLS, CDR2 YYNGEE. Unmatched junction bases numbered 2, after V lost 2 bases and J lost 2 bases. The CDR3 covers 15 residues. The full variable domain, rest sourced from reference TRBV9 and TRBJ2-3, is DSGVTQTPKHLITATGQRVTLRCSPRSGDLSVYWYQQSLDQGLQFLIQYYNGEERAKGNILERFSAQQFPDLHSELNLSSLELGDSALYFCASSVTSGVTDTQYFGPGTRLTVL.

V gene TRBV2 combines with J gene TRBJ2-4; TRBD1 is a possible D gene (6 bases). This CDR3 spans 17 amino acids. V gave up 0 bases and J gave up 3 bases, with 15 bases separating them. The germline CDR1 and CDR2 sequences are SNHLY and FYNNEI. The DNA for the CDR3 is TGTGCCAGCAGTGAAGCAGGCAGGGGCCAGGGCAAAAACATTCAGTACTTC. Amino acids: CASSEAGRGQGKNIQYF.

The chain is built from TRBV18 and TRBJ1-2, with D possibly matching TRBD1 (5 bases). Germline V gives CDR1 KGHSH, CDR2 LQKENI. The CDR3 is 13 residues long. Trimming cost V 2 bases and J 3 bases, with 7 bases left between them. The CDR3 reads CASSPGGDYGYTF. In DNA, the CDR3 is TGTGCCAGCTCACCAGGGGGGGACTATGGCTACACCTTC. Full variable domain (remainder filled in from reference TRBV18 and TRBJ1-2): NAGVMQNPRHLVRRRGQEARLRCSPMKGHSHVYWYRQLPEEGLKFMVYLQKENIIDESGMPKERFSAEFPKEGPSILRIQQVVRGDSAAYFCASSPGGDYGYTFGSGTRLTVV.

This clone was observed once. The chain's CDR3 is CSVGEDRGGYTF. The CDR3 DNA sequence: TGCAGCGTTGGAGAAGACAGGGGAGGCTACACCTTC. This chain uses TRBV29-1 with TRBJ1-2, with 8 bases fitting TRBD1. The CDR3 is 12 residues long. The germline V gene has CDR1 SQVTM and CDR2 ANQGSEA. After removal of 4 bases from V and 8 bases from J, the junction contained 6 bases not matched to a gene.

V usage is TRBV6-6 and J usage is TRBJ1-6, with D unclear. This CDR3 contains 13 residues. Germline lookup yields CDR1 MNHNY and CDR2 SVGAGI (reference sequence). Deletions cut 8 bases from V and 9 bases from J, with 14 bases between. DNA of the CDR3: TGTGCCAGCTTTATGCCGAGCGGTTCACCCCTCCACTTT. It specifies CASFMPSGSPLHF.

This chain's CDR3 is CSASLTGGASEAFF. In DNA, the CDR3 is TGCAGTGCTAGTCTGACAGGGGGCGCATCTGAAGCTTTCTTT. The chain has TRBV20-1 and TRBJ1-1; 10 bases match TRBD1. CDR3 length: 14 amino acids. V shed 3 bases, J shed 6 bases, and the junction held 7 bases outside the gene matches. Germline loops: CDR1 DFQATT, CDR2 SNEGSKA (reference sequence).

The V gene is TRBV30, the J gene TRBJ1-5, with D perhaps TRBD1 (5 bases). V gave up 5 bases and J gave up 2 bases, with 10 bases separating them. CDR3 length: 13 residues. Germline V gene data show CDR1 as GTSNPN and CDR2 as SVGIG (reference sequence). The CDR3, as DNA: TGTGCCTGGCGGGGGATCGGCAATCAGCCCCAGCATTTT. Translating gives CAWRGIGNQPQHF.

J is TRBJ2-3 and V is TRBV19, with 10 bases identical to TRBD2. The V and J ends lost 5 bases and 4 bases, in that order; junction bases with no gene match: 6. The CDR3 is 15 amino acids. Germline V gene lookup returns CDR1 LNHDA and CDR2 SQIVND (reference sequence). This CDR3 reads CASSPTSGEADTQYF. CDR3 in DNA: TGTGCCAGTAGTCCTACTAGCGGGGAGGCAGATACGCAGTATTTT.

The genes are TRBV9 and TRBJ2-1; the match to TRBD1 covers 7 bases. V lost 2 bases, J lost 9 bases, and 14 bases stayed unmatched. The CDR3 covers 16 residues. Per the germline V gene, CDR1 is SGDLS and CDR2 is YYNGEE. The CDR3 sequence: CASSVSSRGPTGEQFF. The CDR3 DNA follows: TGTGCCAGCAGCGTTTCATCTAGGGGGCCGACGGGTGAGCAGTTCTTC.

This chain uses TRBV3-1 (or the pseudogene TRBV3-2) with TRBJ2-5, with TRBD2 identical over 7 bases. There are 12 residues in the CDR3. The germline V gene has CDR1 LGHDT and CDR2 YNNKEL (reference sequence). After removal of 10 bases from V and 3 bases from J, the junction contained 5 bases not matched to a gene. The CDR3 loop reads CANLLAEETQYF. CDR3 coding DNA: TGTGCCAACCTTCTAGCGGAAGAGACCCAGTACTTC.

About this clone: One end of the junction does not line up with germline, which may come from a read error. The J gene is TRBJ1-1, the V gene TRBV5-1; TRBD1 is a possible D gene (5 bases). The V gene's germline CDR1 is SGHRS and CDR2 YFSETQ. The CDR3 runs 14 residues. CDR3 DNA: TGCGCCAGCAGGTTGGGACTGGAGAACACTGAAGCTTTCTTT. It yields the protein CASRLGLENTEAFF.

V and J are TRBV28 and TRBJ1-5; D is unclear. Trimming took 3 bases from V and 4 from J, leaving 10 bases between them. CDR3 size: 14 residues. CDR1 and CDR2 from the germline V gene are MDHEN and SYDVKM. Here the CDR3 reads CASSFRLGNQPQHF. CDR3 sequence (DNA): TGTGCCAGCAGTTTTAGACTTGGGAATCAGCCCCAGCATTTT. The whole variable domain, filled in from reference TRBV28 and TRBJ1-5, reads DVKVTQSSRYLVKRTGEKVFLECVQDMDHENMFWYRQDPGLGLRLIYFSYDVKMKEKGDIPEGYSVSREKKERFSLILESASTNQTSMYLCASSFRLGNQPQHFGDGTRLSIL.

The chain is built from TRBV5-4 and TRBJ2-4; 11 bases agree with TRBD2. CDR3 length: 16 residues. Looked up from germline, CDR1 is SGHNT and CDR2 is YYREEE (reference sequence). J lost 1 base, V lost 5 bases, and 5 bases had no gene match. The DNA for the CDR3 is TGTGCCAGCAGAGACACTAGCGGGGGTGCCAAAAACATTCAGTACTTC. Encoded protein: CASRDTSGGAKNIQYF.

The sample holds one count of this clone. This CDR3 reads CASSVDRETVAFF. The CDR3 nucleotides read TGTGCCAGCAGCGTAGACAGGGAAACGGTAGCTTTCTTT. The V and J genes are TRBV9 and TRBJ1-1; D may be TRBD1 (6 bases). The CDR3 is 13 amino acids. Germline V gene lookup returns CDR1 SGDLS and CDR2 YYNGEE. The V end was cut by 0 bases, the J end by 10 bases, with 13 bases between.

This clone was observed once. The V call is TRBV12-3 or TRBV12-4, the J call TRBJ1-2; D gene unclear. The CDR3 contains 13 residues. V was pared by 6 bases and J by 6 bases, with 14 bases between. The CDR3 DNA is TGTGCCAGCAGCCCAACCTGGGCTAATGGCTACACCTTC. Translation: CASSPTWANGYTF.

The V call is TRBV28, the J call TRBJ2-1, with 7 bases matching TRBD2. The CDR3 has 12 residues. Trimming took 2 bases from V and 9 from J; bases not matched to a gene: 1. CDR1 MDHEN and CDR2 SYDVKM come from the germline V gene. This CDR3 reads CASSLPGGEQFF. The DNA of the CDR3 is TGTGCCAGCAGTTTACCGGGAGGTGAGCAGTTCTTC. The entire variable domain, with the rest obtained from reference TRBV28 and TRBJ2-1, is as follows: DVKVTQSSRYLVKRTGEKVFLECVQDMDHENMFWYRQDPGLGLRLIYFSYDVKMKEKGDIPEGYSVSREKKERFSLILESASTNQTSMYLCASSLPGGEQFFGPGTRLTVL.

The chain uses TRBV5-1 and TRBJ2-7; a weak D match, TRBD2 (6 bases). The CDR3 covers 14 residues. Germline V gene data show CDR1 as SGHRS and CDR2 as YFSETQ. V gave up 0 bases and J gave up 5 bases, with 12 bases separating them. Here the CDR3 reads CASSLAGEVDEQYF. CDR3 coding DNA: TGCGCCAGCAGCTTGGCTGGGGAGGTGGACGAGCAGTACTTC.

The DNA for the CDR3 is TGCAGCGTTTGGGGGACAGGGGGTCTAAACAATGAGCAGTTCTTC. Its protein product is CSVWGTGGLNNEQFF. This chain links TRBV29-1 with TRBJ2-1, with 11 bases lining up with TRBD1. V dropped 5 bases and J dropped 5; count of bases not matched to a gene: 8. Germline loops: CDR1 SQVTM, CDR2 ANQGSEA. This CDR3 spans 15 amino acids.

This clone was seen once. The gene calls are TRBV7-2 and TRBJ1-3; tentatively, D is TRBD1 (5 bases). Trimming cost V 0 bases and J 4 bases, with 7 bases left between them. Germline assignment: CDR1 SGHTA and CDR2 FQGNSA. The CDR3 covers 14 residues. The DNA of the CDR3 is TGTGCCAGCAGCTTAGCTTGGACAGGAAACACCATATATTTT. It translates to CASSLAWTGNTIYF. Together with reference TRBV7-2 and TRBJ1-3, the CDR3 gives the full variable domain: GAGVSQSPSNKVTEKGKDVELRCDPISGHTALYWYRQSLGQGLEFLIYFQGNSAPDKSGLPSDRFSAERTGGSVSTLTIQRTQQEDSAVYLCASSLAWTGNTIYFGEGSWLTVV.

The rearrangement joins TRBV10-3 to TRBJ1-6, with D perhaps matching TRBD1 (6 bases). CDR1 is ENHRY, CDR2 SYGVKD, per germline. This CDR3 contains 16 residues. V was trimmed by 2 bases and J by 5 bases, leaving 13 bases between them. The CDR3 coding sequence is TGTGCCATCAGTGAGACAGGGATACCAAATAATTCACCCCTCCACTTT. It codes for CAISETGIPNNSPLHF.

CDR3 sequence (DNA): TGTGCCAGCAGTTTCATACCCGGGACAGGGTCCCACGAGCAGTACTTC. This gives the protein CASSFIPGTGSHEQYF. The chain recombines TRBV27 with TRBJ2-7, with 9 nucleotides matching TRBD1. V lost 3 bases, J lost 5 bases, and 11 bases stayed unmatched. This CDR3 comprises 16 residues. CDR1 MNHEY and CDR2 SMNVEV come from the germline V gene (reference sequence).

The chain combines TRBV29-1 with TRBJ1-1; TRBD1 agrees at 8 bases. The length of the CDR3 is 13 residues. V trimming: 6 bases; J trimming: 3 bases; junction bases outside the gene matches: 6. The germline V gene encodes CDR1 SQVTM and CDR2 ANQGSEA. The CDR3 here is CSVTRGLDTEAFF. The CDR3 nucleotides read TGCAGCGTAACCAGGGGGCTAGACACTGAAGCTTTCTTT.